The 8 T cell receptor beta chains below all came from one sample that was sequenced in a study of CD8 T cells in Susac syndrome. Random hexamers primed reverse transcription of about 0.45 to 1 ug RNA. TCRdb fed the immunoSEQ multiplex PCR reads into MiXCR, producing one record per CDR3 protein. The sample records approximately 230,000 distinct CDR3 sequences, over 85% being singletons. Input material: CD4+ T cells from PBMCs. The receptors stem from a human donor with multiple sclerosis.

V usage is TRBV30 and J usage is TRBJ2-2, with 7 bases fitting TRBD2. The CDR3 covers 15 residues. Germline V lookup: CDR1 GTSNPN, CDR2 SVGIG (reference sequence). V gave up 0 bases and J gave up 3 bases; unmatched junction bases: 4. CDR3 coding DNA: TGTGCCTGGAGTGTAGGCCTAGCGGACACCGGGGAGCTGTTTTTT. Its translation: CAWSVGLADTGELFF.

The V gene is TRBV3-1, the J gene TRBJ1-3; D is uncertain. Per germline, CDR1 LGHDT and CDR2 YNNKEL (reference sequence). The CDR3 is 15 amino acids. The V end was cut by 9 bases, the J end by 0 bases, with 15 bases between. The CDR3 nucleotides are TGTGCCAGTGGGGAGTGGGCGAACTCTGGAAACACCATATATTTT. It specifies CASGEWANSGNTIYF.

This clonotype occurred a few times. The chain has TRBV6-6 and TRBJ2-3, with D unresolved. CDR1 and CDR2 (germline): MNHNY, SVGAGI (reference sequence). This CDR3 is built from 14 residues. V lost 2 bases, J lost 2 bases, and 8 bases lay in between. CDR3 sequence: CASSYPPNTDTQYF. The CDR3 coding sequence is TGTGCCAGCAGTTACCCTCCTAACACAGATACGCAGTATTTT.

The rearrangement uses TRBV13 and TRBJ1-2; TRBD1 matches at 12 bases. Germline V gives CDR1 PRHDT, CDR2 FYEKMQ (reference sequence). The V segment lost 6 bases and the J segment 2 bases; nucleotides outside the gene matches: 1. This CDR3 comprises 14 residues. CDR3 residues: CASRGTGGNYGYTF. CDR3 DNA sequence: TGTGCCAGCAGAGGGACAGGGGGCAACTATGGCTACACCTTC. Filled out from reference TRBV13 and TRBJ1-2, the complete variable domain reads AAGVIQSPRHLIKEKRETATLKCYPIPRHDTVYWYQQGPGQDPQFLISFYEKMQSDKGSIPDRFSAQQFSDYHSELNMSSLELGDSALYFCASRGTGGNYGYTFGSGTRLTVV.

J is TRBJ1-2 and V is TRBV4-1; D may be TRBD1 (5 bases). The CDR3 covers 17 residues. With 1 base removed from V and 8 bases from J, the gap between germline ends came to 23 bases. Germline CDR1 reads MGHRA; CDR2 reads YSYEKL. The CDR3 protein is CASSQAPSGPRGGGYTF. CDR3 coding DNA: TGCGCCAGCAGCCAAGCCCCATCTGGCCCGAGGGGTGGCGGCTACACCTTC.

The genes are TRBV28 and TRBJ2-3; 9 positions agree with TRBD2. The germline V gene has CDR1 MDHEN and CDR2 SYDVKM. With V trimmed by 2 bases and J by 4 bases, 10 bases remained unmatched. This CDR3 region has 17 residues. CDR3 nucleotides: TGTGCCAGCAGTTTAGCGACTAGCGGAAGAGGTGCAGATACGCAGTATTTT. Amino acid sequence: CASSLATSGRGADTQYF.

This sequence joins TRBV3-1 and TRBJ2-5; perhaps TRBD2 as D (6 bases). The CDR3 has 14 residues. CDR1 is LGHDT, CDR2 YNNKEL, per germline (reference sequence). The V end lost 8 bases, the J end lost 5 bases, and 18 bases lay between the germline ends. Written as DNA, the CDR3 is TGTGCCAGCGGGTTTAGCGGAACCTCGGAGACCCAGTACTTC. Its protein is CASGFSGTSETQYF.

The sample holds one count of this clonotype. The CDR3 nucleotides read TGCAGTGCCCCGGACAGGACAACTAATGAAAAACTGTTTTTT. Its translation is CSAPDRTTNEKLFF. This chain uses TRBV20-1 with TRBJ1-4, with 7 nucleotides matching TRBD1. V lost 6 bases to trimming and J lost 0 bases; unmatched junction nucleotides: 4. The CDR3 totals 14 residues. In germline, CDR1 is DFQATT, CDR2 SNEGSKA (reference sequence).